This T cell receptor beta chain was obtained from a study of OX40 agonist ivuxolimab in advanced cancers. Produced via immunoSEQ multiplex PCR; TCRdb's table is partial and in-frame only. The sample includes 65,000 to 85,000 clones, approximately 90% seen only once; the top ten take under 0.7%. V lost 11 bases and J lost 5; bases outside the gene matches: 8. The CDR3 consists of 14 residues. CDR1 and CDR2 (germline): ENHRY, SYGVKD. The sequence was collected from an adult with an advanced solid tumor such as melanoma, head and neck, liver or kidney cancer. The V and J genes are TRBV10-3 and TRBJ2-1, with 11 bases matching TRBD2. Sample: CD4+ or CD8+ T cells sorted from blood, taken in a trial of the OX40 agonist ivuxolimab. The CDR3 here is CASNSGLADNEQFF. The CDR3 nucleotides are TGTGCCTCAAACTCGGGACTAGCGGACAATGAGCAGTTCTTC.